The entry below gives a single TCR beta chain sequence along with its context. The length of the CDR3 is 16 residues. CDR1 is SGDLS and CDR2 is YYNGEE in the germline V gene. The germline V and J ends were trimmed by 4 bases and 3 bases, with 19 bases remaining between them. The data belong to a study of blood T cell repertoires in COVID-19. Background on the study: Acute and convalescent COVID-19 samples came from the United States, Italy and Spain. Sources were T cells, B-cell-depleted T cells, or PBMCs; the material itself was cDNA or gDNA.

In the authors' workflow: Amplifying reference gene primers gave estimates of nucleated cell counts. Clones were sequenced by immunoSEQ multiplex PCR, and TCRdb holds only the in-frame ones, with some missing. The V and J calls and the clone size are those of that table, but D and trimming were determined from the DNA. This table has around 95,000 clones, roughly 80% appearing once. This TCR came from a man aged 65 to 79 with active or convalescent COVID-19. The sequencing sample was made of peripheral blood. The chain is built from TRBV9 and TRBJ1-1, with D perhaps matching TRBD1 (6 bases). The CDR3 loop reads CASSRGQKSGYTEAFF. In DNA, the CDR3 is TGTGCCAGCAGCCGCGGACAGAAGTCGGGGTACACTGAAGCTTTCTTT.